The T cell receptor beta chain under discussion was sequenced for a study of PD-1 blockade in classical Hodgkin lymphoma. Findings and limits, study-wide: Possibly reflecting disease activity or prior therapy, repertoire differences have causes that remain undefined. Relative to healthy donors, newly diagnosed patients reportedly had lower baseline TCR diversity, which was reported as lower still in relapsed/refractory patients.

The V gene end was trimmed by 4 bases and the J gene end by 4 bases; junction bases not matched to a gene: 10. Per germline, CDR1 SGHNT and CDR2 YYREEE (reference sequence). The CDR3 loop spans 16 amino acids. The table lists this clone with a count of one. The antigen remains undetermined. TCRdb's copy holds only in-frame clones and misses some; the assay was immunoSEQ multiplex PCR. The sample records almost 100,000 clones, roughly 92% being singletons. Autologous stem cell transplantation was followed by relapse in every patient, and brentuximab vedotin exposure varied. Progressive disease, partial response or complete response was each patient's best response.

The TCR sequence derives from a human donor with classical Hodgkin lymphoma. The chain recombines TRBV5-4 with TRBJ2-1; TRBD1 agrees at 8 bases. This specimen was peripheral blood mononuclear cells (PBMCs), taken at baseline. DNA for the CDR3: TGTGCCAGCAGCACCCCGGACAGGGACCTATACAATGAGCAGTTCTTC. This translates into CASSTPDRDLYNEQFF. The variable domain in full, with the rest retrieved from reference TRBV5-4 and TRBJ2-1, is ETGVTQSPTHLIKTRGQQVTLRCSSQSGHNTVSWYQQALGQGPQFIFQYYREEENGRGNFPPRFSGLQFPNYSSELNVNALELDDSALYLCASSTPDRDLYNEQFFGPGTRLTVL.